Shown below are 6 T cell receptor beta chains from a single sample sequenced in a study of blood T cell repertoires in COVID-19. Generated by immunoSEQ multiplex PCR, the TCRdb table keeps only in-frame clones and is missing some. Among 250,000 to 300,000 clones listed, around nine tenths were seen once. The sequenced sample was peripheral blood. These receptors originate from a woman between 25 and 40 years old with COVID-19, enrolled during active disease.

The rearrangement joins TRBV7-2 to TRBJ2-5; D ambiguous. CDR3 size: 13 residues. Trimming left V 1 base short and J 3 bases short, with 6 bases between. Germline loops: CDR1 SGHTA, CDR2 FQGNSA. CDR3 DNA: TGTGCCAGCAGCTTAGTCCAGAAAGAGACCCAGTACTTC. Translated, it gives CASSLVQKETQYF. Together with reference TRBV7-2 and TRBJ2-5, the CDR3 gives the full variable domain: GAGVSQSPSNKVTEKGKDVELRCDPISGHTALYWYRQSLGQGLEFLIYFQGNSAPDKSGLPSDRFSAERTGGSVSTLTIQRTQQEDSAVYLCASSLVQKETQYFGPGTRLLVL.

In its sample, this clone was seen a few times. The rearrangement links TRBV3-1 (or the pseudogene TRBV3-2) to TRBJ2-2; D gene unclear. V was cut by 4 bases and J by 2 bases, with 8 bases left in between. The CDR3 is 14 residues long. The germline gives CDR1 LGHDT, CDR2 YNNKEL (reference sequence). CDR3 sequence reads: CASSPLFNTGELFF. For the CDR3, the DNA is TGTGCCAGCAGCCCCCTTTTCAACACCGGGGAGCTGTTTTTT.

This sequence joins TRBV2 and TRBJ2-3; D is perhaps TRBD1 (6 bases). Germline V gives CDR1 SNHLY, CDR2 FYNNEI. This CDR3 comprises 14 residues. V lost 1 base to trimming and J lost 4 bases, with 9 bases between them. CDR3 loop: CASSEGTGPDTQYF. Written as DNA, the CDR3 is TGTGCCAGCAGTGAAGGCACAGGGCCAGATACGCAGTATTTT.

The V gene is TRBV2, the J gene TRBJ2-1, with a weak D call TRBD1 (6 bases). The CDR3 spans 15 residues. The V gene lost 6 bases and the J gene lost 0 bases, with 12 bases spanning the gap. CDR1 is SNHLY and CDR2 is FYNNEI in the germline V gene. CDR3 region: CASRTDRSSYNEQFF. CDR3 bases: TGTGCCAGCAGGACGGACAGAAGCTCCTACAATGAGCAGTTCTTC.

The V gene is TRBV5-6, the J gene TRBJ1-2, with D perhaps matching TRBD1 (5 bases). This CDR3 has 12 residues. Germline CDR1 is SGHDT and CDR2 is YYEEEE. V was trimmed by 4 bases and J by 4 bases, leaving 8 bases between them. CDR3 sequence reads: CASSLDSYGYTF. As DNA, the CDR3 is TGTGCCAGCAGCCTCGACAGCTATGGCTACACCTTC. Full variable domain (outside the CDR3, taken from reference TRBV5-6 and TRBJ1-2): DAGVTQSPTHLIKTRGQQVTLRCSPKSGHDTVSWYQQALGQGPQFIFQYYEEEERQRGNFPDRFSGHQFPNYSSELNVNALLLGDSALYLCASSLDSYGYTFGSGTRLTVV.

The chain is built from TRBV6-5 and TRBJ2-5; TRBD2 might be the D (5 bases). The CDR3 spans 13 residues. CDR1 is MNHEY, CDR2 SVGAGI, per germline. Trimming removed 7 bases from V and 7 bases from J, with 16 bases in between. The CDR3 sequence is CASTNRGRGTQYF. CDR3 nucleotides: TGTGCCAGCACCAATCGGGGTCGGGGGACCCAGTACTTC.